This T cell receptor (beta chain) emerged from a study of T cell repertoires in cytomegalovirus infection. Study-level information: Both a matching HLA type and CMV infection were indicated by public TCR beta signatures. Study-wide points: Dominant in the ex vivo response were TCR beta clonotypes restricted by HLA-C and specific for CMV.

CDR1 SEHNR and CDR2 FQNEAQ come from the germline V gene (reference sequence). This CDR3 has 15 residues. V was pared by 5 bases and J by 7 bases, with 11 bases of the junction left unmatched. Turning to this clonotype: The antigen is undetermined.

Each CDR3 protein gets one entry after TCRdb re-called the reads with MiXCR. The sample lists almost 500,000 distinct CDR3 sequences, roughly 10% occurring once. The source material was PBMCs. The chain joins TRBV7-9 to TRBJ1-2; 9 nucleotides match TRBD1. This clonotype originated in a human donor in good health (CMV status not recorded). Some clones in this sample may be carry-over from other donors' samples. The CDR3 sequence is CASSPEPGTGSGYTF. The DNA of the CDR3 is TGTGCCAGCAGCCCAGAACCCGGGACAGGGAGTGGCTACACCTTC.